Sequencing of this T cell receptor (beta chain) was carried out in a study of T cell repertoires and Cas9 in healthy adults. Sequencing used immunoSEQ multiplex PCR; TCRdb keeps in-frame clones, though not all of them. The table records about 22,000 clones, about 90% of them present only once. Notes on this clone: The junction does not match germline at one end; this may be a read error. The same CDR3 also results from other DNA sequences found in this sample.

This CDR3 region has 15 residues. Germline CDR1 and CDR2: MDHEN and SYDVKM. Material for sequencing was CD4+ effector T cells (CD127+, CD25-, CD137-, CD154-) from PBMCs; culture status not recorded. This chain joins TRBV28 and TRBJ1-3; D remains unclear. This clonotype was obtained from a human donor in good health. The CDR3 reads CASITGSSGGDTIYF. The CDR3 nucleotides read TGTGCCAGCATAACTGGCAGTTCGGGTGGAGACACCATATATTTT.